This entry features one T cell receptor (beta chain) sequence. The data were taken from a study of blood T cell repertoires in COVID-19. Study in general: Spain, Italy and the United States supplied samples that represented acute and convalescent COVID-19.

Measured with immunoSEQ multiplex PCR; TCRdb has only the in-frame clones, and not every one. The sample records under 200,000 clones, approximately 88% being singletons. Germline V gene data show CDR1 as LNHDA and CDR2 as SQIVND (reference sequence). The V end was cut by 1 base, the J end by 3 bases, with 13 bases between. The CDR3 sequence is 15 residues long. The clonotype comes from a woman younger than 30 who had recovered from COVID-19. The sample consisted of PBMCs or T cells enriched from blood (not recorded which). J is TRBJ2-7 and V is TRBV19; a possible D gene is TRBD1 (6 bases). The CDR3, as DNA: TGTGCCAGTAGTATAGGTCCGGGACACCTCTACGAGCAGTACTTC. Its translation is CASSIGPGHLYEQYF. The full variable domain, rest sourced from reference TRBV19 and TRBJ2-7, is DGGITQSPKYLFRKEGQNVTLSCEQNLNHDAMYWYRQDPGQGLRLIYYSQIVNDFQKGDIAEGYSVSREKKESFPLTVTSAQKNPTAFYLCASSIGPGHLYEQYFGPGTRLTVT.